This T cell receptor (beta chain) was retrieved from a study of blood T cells in healthy people across ages. CDR3 length: 15 amino acids. Trimming took off 5 bases at V and 5 bases at J, with 16 bases between the two ends. In germline, CDR1 is MNHEY, CDR2 SVGAGI. The authors ran a second PCR of 7 to 11 cycles using a sample-barcoded 5' primer and a J-beta primer mix. Sequencing of every sample gave 2.5 million or more CDR3-containing paired-end reads. From the 5' RACE reads, TCRdb called clonotypes with MiXCR, one entry per CDR3 protein. The repertoire consists of hundreds of thousands of distinct CDR3 sequences, with 58% occurring once and the leading ten covering approximately 21%. Whole-study findings and limits: Higher diversity, along with more naive CD4+ cells, distinguished long-lived donors from aged donors. CMV infection status of these donors was not known.

Regarding this clonotype: Its cognate antigen is unknown.

The authors isolated at least 6 million PBMCs per sample. The genes are TRBV6-5 and TRBJ2-1; D might be TRBD2 (6 bases). This sequence originates from a man aged 25 to 45 in good health. Sequences were obtained from blood. The CDR3 loop is CASSRNPTSHNEQFF. In nucleotides, the CDR3 is TGTGCCAGCAGTCGTAATCCGACTAGTCACAATGAGCAGTTCTTC.